The 18 T cell receptor beta chains presented below share a single source sample, sequenced in a study of shared clonotypes between healthy human individuals. Naive CD8 cells were CD45RO-negative, positively selected for CCR7, excluding terminally differentiated effector memory CD45RA+ cells. Clones were sequenced by immunoSEQ multiplex PCR, and TCRdb holds only the in-frame ones, with some missing. The sample shows roughly 2,000,000 clones, 85% to 95% of them seen only once. The specimen was naive CD8+ T cells from PBMCs. These receptors all come from a man aged 18 to 29 in good health. Some clones in this sample may be carry-over from other donors' samples.

In this sample, this clone turned up once. The chain couples TRBV7-2 to TRBJ2-1, with unresolved D. The CDR3 is 12 residues long. Germline values: CDR1 SGHTA, CDR2 FQGNSA. V lost 5 bases and J 7 bases, leaving 9 bases between the germline ends. CDR3 in DNA: TGTGCCAGCAGCCTTCGTCGGAATGAGCAGTTCTTC. Amino acid sequence: CASSLRRNEQFF.

The CDR3 region is CASSAGDRYNEKLFF. The CDR3 nucleotides are TGTGCCAGCTCCGCCGGGGACAGGTATAATGAAAAACTGTTTTTT. The gene calls are TRBV18 and TRBJ1-4, with 8 positions matching TRBD1. V gave up 6 bases and J gave up 4 bases; unmatched junction bases: 7. The CDR3 is 15 residues long. Germline CDR1 is KGHSH and CDR2 is LQKENI.

The chain combines TRBV5-6 with TRBJ2-7; D not certain. The CDR3 runs to 14 residues. Trimming pared 0 bases from V and 5 bases from J, leaving 12 bases between. Per the germline V gene, CDR1 is SGHDT and CDR2 is YYEEEE. DNA for the CDR3: TGTGCCAGCAGCTTGGCCCATGACGCGAACGAGCAGTACTTC. Amino acid sequence: CASSLAHDANEQYF.

V gene TRBV4-1 combines with J gene TRBJ2-2, with D perhaps matching TRBD1 or TRBD2 (5 bases each). This CDR3 comprises 14 residues. Germline values: CDR1 MGHRA, CDR2 YSYEKL. The V end was cut by 6 bases, the J end by 4 bases, with 12 bases between. This CDR3 reads CASRLRGTTGELFF. The CDR3 DNA reads as TGCGCCAGCAGACTGAGGGGAACCACCGGGGAGCTGTTTTTT.

The V gene is TRBV27, the J gene TRBJ2-5; 12 positions agree with TRBD2. There are 16 residues in the CDR3. Trimming removed 5 bases from V and 4 bases from J; junction bases left unmatched: 8. CDR1 MNHEY and CDR2 SMNVEV come from the germline V gene (reference sequence). The chain's CDR3 is CASSLLGLAGPETQYF. DNA for the CDR3: TGTGCCAGCAGTCTCCTAGGACTAGCGGGGCCAGAGACCCAGTACTTC.

Only one count was recorded for this clone. Other DNA sequences from this sample encode an identical CDR3 as well. The V and J genes are TRBV19 and TRBJ1-1, with D perhaps TRBD1 (5 bases). The V and J ends lost 6 bases and 0 bases respectively, with 5 bases between them. This CDR3 contains 12 residues. In germline, CDR1 is LNHDA, CDR2 SQIVND (reference sequence). The CDR3 sequence is CASRGVNTEAFF. The CDR3 region has the DNA TGTGCCAGTAGAGGGGTGAACACTGAAGCTTTCTTT.

The chain has TRBV9 and TRBJ2-1, with D possibly TRBD2 on 6 matching bases. This CDR3 spans 16 amino acids. Germline V gene lookup returns CDR1 SGDLS and CDR2 YYNGEE. Deletions cut 7 bases from V and 6 bases from J, with 23 bases between. The CDR3 DNA sequence: TGTGCCAGCGCCCATCACCTAGCGACTATTTCCAATGAGCAGTTCTTC. Translated: CASAHHLATISNEQFF.

V usage is TRBV18 and J usage is TRBJ1-1; no definite D call. CDR1 and CDR2 from the germline V gene are KGHSH and LQKENI. The V end was cut by 0 bases, the J end by 0 bases, with 11 bases between. The CDR3 covers 16 residues. The DNA of the CDR3 is TGTGCCAGCTCACCACCAGTTAGCCTCATGAACACTGAAGCTTTCTTT. Translating it yields CASSPPVSLMNTEAFF. Together with reference TRBV18 and TRBJ1-1, the CDR3 gives the full variable domain: NAGVMQNPRHLVRRRGQEARLRCSPMKGHSHVYWYRQLPEEGLKFMVYLQKENIIDESGMPKERFSAEFPKEGPSILRIQQVVRGDSAAYFCASSPPVSLMNTEAFFGQGTRLTVV.

The rearrangement links TRBV7-2 to TRBJ2-4; D is ambiguous. The CDR3 covers 15 residues. The germline V gene has CDR1 SGHTA and CDR2 FQGNSA. V gave up 3 bases and J gave up 0 bases, with 9 bases separating them. The CDR3 spells CASSLTLRAKNIQYF. The CDR3 DNA is TGTGCCAGCAGCTTGACCTTACGAGCCAAAAACATTCAGTACTTC.

The rearrangement uses TRBV6-8 and TRBJ2-7; TRBD1 matches 7 bases. The length of the CDR3 is 15 residues. Germline V gene lookup returns CDR1 MNHGY and CDR2 SAAAGT. Unmatched junction bases numbered 9, after V lost 4 bases and J lost 3 bases. CDR3 bases: TGTGCCAGCAGTTGCGTCACAGGGGTAGGCTACGAGCAGTACTTC. Residues: CASSCVTGVGYEQYF.

This sequence joins TRBV29-1 and TRBJ2-3, with D hard to call. This CDR3 is 11 amino acids long. Trimming stripped 3 bases from V and 7 bases from J, with 8 bases between. In germline, CDR1 is SQVTM, CDR2 ANQGSEA. The CDR3 DNA sequence: TGCAGCGTTGAGTACGGTTATACGCAGTATTTT. It encodes CSVEYGYTQYF.

Concerning this clone: In the same sample, other DNA sequences code for this CDR3. The chain carries TRBV7-3 and TRBJ2-3; D is perhaps TRBD1 (7 bases). This CDR3 has 13 amino acids. The germline V gene has CDR1 SGHTA and CDR2 FQGTGA. Trimming shortened V by 8 bases and J by 3 bases, and 12 bases separated the two germline ends. This chain's CDR3 is CASSQGGTDTQYF. CDR3 DNA: TGTGCCAGCTCTCAGGGGGGAACAGATACGCAGTATTTT.

The chain uses TRBV30 and TRBJ2-7; possibly TRBD2 for D (5 bases). Germline CDR1 reads GTSNPN; CDR2 reads SVGIG (reference sequence). V lost 3 bases and J lost 2, with 11 bases in between. This CDR3 spans 13 amino acids. Here the CDR3 DNA reads TGTGCCTGGAGGGAGGACTCAACCTACGAGCAGTACTTC. It specifies CAWREDSTYEQYF.

V is TRBV5-4 and J is TRBJ2-3, with D uncertain. This CDR3 is built from 15 residues. Germline CDR1 reads SGHNT; CDR2 reads YYREEE (reference sequence). Trimming removed 4 bases from V and 0 bases from J, with 12 bases in between. CDR3 region: CASSTPGFSTDTQYF. CDR3 sequence (DNA): TGTGCCAGCAGCACTCCGGGTTTTAGCACAGATACGCAGTATTTT.

Written as DNA, the CDR3 is TGTGCCAGCAGTTACTCGACTGGCTACACCTTC. It encodes CASSYSTGYTF. The chain is built from TRBV6-5 and TRBJ1-2; D gene unclear. CDR1 is MNHEY and CDR2 is SVGAGI in the germline V gene. CDR3 length equals 11 residues. Trimming removed 0 bases from V and 7 bases from J, with 3 bases in between.

This rearrangement joins TRBV28 to TRBJ1-1, with 9 positions matching TRBD1. Germline V gives CDR1 MDHEN, CDR2 SYDVKM. V dropped 2 bases and J dropped 0; count of bases not matched to a gene: 7. The CDR3 has 17 amino acids. The CDR3 is CASSLPYRGPMNTEAFF. CDR3 nucleotides: TGTGCCAGCAGTTTACCATACAGGGGGCCCATGAACACTGAAGCTTTCTTT. Combining the CDR3 with reference TRBV28 and TRBJ1-1 gives the whole variable domain DVKVTQSSRYLVKRTGEKVFLECVQDMDHENMFWYRQDPGLGLRLIYFSYDVKMKEKGDIPEGYSVSREKKERFSLILESASTNQTSMYLCASSLPYRGPMNTEAFFGQGTRLTVV.

This chain uses TRBV7-8 with TRBJ2-1, with 11 bases that match TRBD2. The CDR3 extends over 16 amino acids. Germline CDR1 reads SGHVS; CDR2 reads FQNEAQ. V was clipped by 3 bases and J by 4 bases; unmatched bases: 5. The CDR3 region is CASSFVAGGGYNEQFF. The CDR3 DNA reads as TGTGCCAGCAGCTTTGTAGCGGGAGGGGGGTACAATGAGCAGTTCTTC.

The V and J genes are TRBV23-1 and TRBJ1-5; D is unresolved. TRBV23-1 is an ORF, with its function uncertain. V lost 6 bases, J lost 5 bases, and 5 bases lay in between. This CDR3 has 11 residues. DNA for the CDR3: TGCGCCAGCAGCCGGGATCAGCCCCAGCATTTT. It specifies CASSRDQPQHF.